This is a list of T cell receptor beta chains from one sample in a study of somatic mutations in cytotoxic T cells in rheumatoid arthritis. Profiled with immunoSEQ multiplex PCR; TCRdb holds only in-frame clones, not every one. The repertoire holds about 23,000 clones, with roughly 74% as singletons. The sequenced material came from CD8+ T cells sorted from blood. All receptors derive from an adult with rheumatoid arthritis. CDR3s include the opening cysteine and the closing phenylalanine or tryptophan. The order of the fields is J gene, V gene, D gene, clone size, CDR3 protein, CDR3 DNA. D genes are given only for firm matches. Not all rows give a size; the values are once, few, many and, for expanded clones, a class.

TRBJ2-7 | TRBV14 | - | - | CASGYGTAYEQYF | TGTGCCAGCGGTTATGGGACGGCCTACGAGCAGTACTTC
TRBJ2-2 | TRBV27 | - | few | CASSFLTFSSIGELFF | TGTGCCAGCAGTTTCCTCACGTTTTCTAGTATCGGGGAGCTGTTTTTT
TRBJ2-5 | TRBV4-3 | - | - | CASSRDHQETQYF | TGCGCCAGCAGCCGGGACCACCAAGAGACCCAGTACTTC
TRBJ1-1 | TRBV5-1 | TRBD1 | - | CASRVTGQGNTEAFF | TGCGCCAGCAGGGTAACGGGACAGGGGAACACTGAAGCTTTCTTT
TRBJ2-2 | TRBV6-4 | - | - | CASSVAGTGELFF | TGTGCCAGCAGTGTAGCTGGGACCGGGGAGCTGTTTTTT
TRBJ2-3 | TRBV7-9 | - | - | CASNKWNTQYF | TGTGCCAGTAACAAGTGGAATACGCAGTATTTT
TRBJ2-1 | TRBV5-6 | TRBD2 | - | CASSLASGSPWETYNEQFF | TGTGCCAGCAGCTTGGCGAGCGGGAGCCCGTGGGAAACCTACAATGAGCAGTTCTTC
TRBJ1-5 | TRBV11-2 | TRBD1 | - | CASSLDVLDRESMRNQPQHF | TGTGCCAGCAGCTTAGATGTTCTGGACAGGGAGAGCATGAGAAATCAGCCCCAGCATTTT
TRBJ2-5 | TRBV4-3 | - | - | CASSQDRQSKETQYF | TGCGCCAGCAGCCAAGATCGGCAAAGTAAAGAGACCCAGTACTTC
TRBJ1-5 | TRBV19 | - | few | CASSLRQVLLSNQPQHF | TGTGCCAGTAGTCTGAGACAGGTATTACTTAGCAATCAGCCCCAGCATTTT
TRBJ1-1 | TRBV30 | TRBD1 | few | CAWDGTALNTEAFF | TGTGCCTGGGACGGGACAGCTTTGAACACTGAAGCTTTCTTT
TRBJ1-1 | TRBV4-1 | - | - | CASSPWGLSGEAFF | TGCGCCAGCAGCCCTTGGGGTTTGTCGGGGGAAGCTTTCTTT
TRBJ2-7 | TRBV4-1 | - | - | CASSQVGQGGHEQYF | TGCGCCAGCAGCCAAGTTGGCCAGGGTGGCCACGAGCAGTACTTC
TRBJ2-5 | TRBV7-6 | - | once | CASSLALSTKETQYF | TGTGCCAGCAGCTTAGCGTTATCTACAAAAGAGACCCAGTACTTC